These 20 T cell receptor beta chains came from one sample sequenced in a study of cytomegalovirus exposure and HLA in healthy donors. Primers: 60 Vbeta forward and 13 Jbeta reverse. The method was immunoSEQ multiplex PCR; TCRdb's version includes in-frame clones alone and lacks a portion of them. The sample comprises roughly 99,000 clones, around three quarters of which are singletons, and 4.2% rests with the top ten. Material for sequencing was PBMCs. These receptors were taken from a male donor in good health and CMV-seronegative.

V gene TRBV6-4 combines with J gene TRBJ2-1; D unclear. V shed 0 bases and J shed 0 bases, with 9 bases lying between them. Germline V gives CDR1 MRHNA, CDR2 SNTAGT. The CDR3 has 16 amino acids. The DNA for the CDR3 is TGTGCCAGCAGTGACTCGACTCAGAGCTCCTACAATGAGCAGTTCTTC. It yields the protein CASSDSTQSSYNEQFF.

The V gene is TRBV5-4, the J gene TRBJ1-2; D unresolved. Deletions cut 4 bases from V and 4 bases from J, with 17 bases between. Germline values: CDR1 SGHNT, CDR2 YYREEE (reference sequence). CDR3 size: 15 residues. CDR3 sequence: CASSPGIMEAYGYTF. CDR3 nucleotides: TGTGCCAGCAGCCCCGGGATCATGGAGGCCTATGGCTACACCTTC.

The genes are TRBV19 and TRBJ1-2; 10 positions agree with TRBD1. Germline loops: CDR1 LNHDA, CDR2 SQIVND (reference sequence). The junction had 11 bases not matched to a gene; V was cut back by 8 bases and J by 2 bases. The CDR3 loop spans 16 amino acids. This CDR3 reads CASLGTGEILNYGYTF. The CDR3 DNA reads as TGTGCCAGTCTCGGGACAGGGGAAATCCTAAACTATGGCTACACCTTC.

The chain links TRBV7-9 to TRBJ2-5; D unresolved. The germline V gene encodes CDR1 SEHNR and CDR2 FQNEAQ (reference sequence). Trimming took 3 bases from V and 4 from J, leaving 18 bases between them. CDR3 length equals 16 residues. The CDR3 spells CASSFLSLEAAETQYF. DNA for the CDR3: TGTGCCAGCAGCTTTTTGAGCCTAGAGGCGGCAGAGACCCAGTACTTC.

The sample holds a few counts of this clone. Other DNA sequences from this sample encode an identical CDR3 as well. V gene TRBV29-1 combines with J gene TRBJ1-1; 11 nucleotides match TRBD1. Trimming cost V 7 bases and J 8 bases; bases outside gene matches: 12. Germline CDR1 and CDR2: SQVTM and ANQGSEA. This CDR3 is 14 amino acids long. CDR3 sequence reads: CSARTGGLTTEAFF. CDR3 coding DNA: TGCAGCGCCCGGACAGGGGGCTTAACAACGGAAGCTTTCTTT.

The CDR3, as DNA: TGTGCCAGCAGCGTACTAGCGGGAGCCTACGAGCAGTACTTC. This translates into CASSVLAGAYEQYF. The V and J genes are TRBV9 and TRBJ2-5; 10 bases agree with TRBD2. The DNA end is more similar to TRBJ2-7, so the J call may be wrong. Germline lookup yields CDR1 SGDLS and CDR2 YYNGEE. The CDR3 is 14 amino acids.

The V gene is TRBV7-2, the J gene TRBJ2-5; 8 bases align to TRBD2. V lost 0 bases, J lost 5 bases, and 8 bases stayed unmatched. This CDR3 spans 16 amino acids. Germline loops: CDR1 SGHTA, CDR2 FQGNSA. CDR3 DNA: TGTGCCAGCAGCTTAGCGACGACTAGCGTAAGGGAGACCCAGTACTTC. As protein: CASSLATTSVRETQYF. Supplemented by reference TRBV7-2 and TRBJ2-5, the full variable domain reads GAGVSQSPSNKVTEKGKDVELRCDPISGHTALYWYRQSLGQGLEFLIYFQGNSAPDKSGLPSDRFSAERTGGSVSTLTIQRTQQEDSAVYLCASSLATTSVRETQYFGPGTRLLVL.

J is TRBJ2-3 and V is TRBV28; 11 nucleotides line up with TRBD1. Germline V CDR1 and CDR2: MDHEN, SYDVKM. This CDR3 spans 16 amino acids. V was pared by 5 bases and J by 4 bases, with 8 bases of the junction left unmatched. CDR3 amino acids: CASSPLPGQGADTQYF. The CDR3 bases are TGTGCCAGCAGTCCCCTACCGGGACAGGGGGCAGATACGCAGTATTTT.

This clone was detected only once. The chain employs TRBV13 and TRBJ2-2; TRBD2 might be the D (6 bases). CDR3 length: 14 residues. The germline V gene encodes CDR1 PRHDT and CDR2 FYEKMQ (reference sequence). Trimming cost V 8 bases and J 7 bases, with 17 bases left between them. The CDR3 region has the DNA TGTGCCAGCGGCGGGGCAAAACCCGGCGGGGAGCTGTTTTTT. Translated: CASGGAKPGGELFF.

The chain recombines TRBV7-9 with TRBJ1-1; D remains unclear. CDR1 SEHNR and CDR2 FQNEAQ come from the germline V gene (reference sequence). This CDR3 has 13 residues. The V and J ends lost 2 bases and 0 bases respectively, with 4 bases between them. As DNA, the CDR3 is TGTGCCAGCAGCTTAATCATGAACACTGAAGCTTTCTTT. Translated: CASSLIMNTEAFF. Filled out from reference TRBV7-9 and TRBJ1-1, the complete variable domain reads DTGVSQNPRHKITKRGQNVTFRCDPISEHNRLYWYRQTLGQGPEFLTYFQNEAQLEKSRLLSDRFSAERPKGSFSTLEIQRTEQGDSAMYLCASSLIMNTEAFFGQGTRLTVV.

V is TRBV25-1 and J is TRBJ2-3; D remains unclear. CDR1 is MGHDK, CDR2 SYGVNS, per germline. V was pared by 3 bases and J by 6 bases, with 13 bases between. CDR3 length: 14 amino acids. CDR3 bases: TGTGCCAGCAGTGACTGGATAGCTTCTGATACGCAGTATTTT. Translated, it gives CASSDWIASDTQYF.

The V call is TRBV5-4, the J call TRBJ2-6; 9 nucleotides line up with TRBD1. J was trimmed by 2 bases and V by 2 bases; bases with no gene match: 8. The CDR3 has 18 amino acids. CDR1 is SGHNT, CDR2 YYREEE, per germline (reference sequence). CDR3 bases: TGTGCCAGCAGCTTCTCTTACAGGGGGCTAGCTGGGGCCAACGTCCTGACTTTC. This encodes CASSFSYRGLAGANVLTF.

V is TRBV6-4 and J is TRBJ2-3, with 12 nucleotides matching TRBD1. After removal of 4 bases from V and 4 bases from J, the junction contained 3 bases not matched to a gene. Germline V gene sequence: CDR1 MRHNA, CDR2 SNTAGT. The CDR3 extends over 15 amino acids. The CDR3: CASSGGTGGPDTQYF. For the CDR3, the DNA is TGTGCCAGCAGTGGCGGGACAGGGGGCCCAGATACGCAGTATTTT.

This clone was observed a few times. CDR3 in DNA: TGTGCCAGCAGTCGGACTAGCGGGAGGGTGGAGACCCAGTACTTC. Translated: CASSRTSGRVETQYF. The J gene is TRBJ2-5, the V gene TRBV6-5; TRBD2 matches 15 bases. CDR1 and CDR2 from the germline V gene are MNHEY and SVGAGI. CDR3 length: 15 residues. Trimming at V came to 5 bases and at J to 5 bases, leaving 3 bases not matched to a gene.

This clone was seen only a few times. The chain combines TRBV18 with TRBJ1-1; D is perhaps TRBD1 (5 bases). CDR3 length: 17 amino acids. CDR1 is KGHSH and CDR2 is LQKENI in the germline V gene. V was cut by 0 bases and J by 0 bases, with 14 bases left in between. Here the CDR3 reads CASSPPQQGYLNTEAFF. CDR3 coding DNA: TGTGCCAGCTCACCACCTCAGCAGGGCTATTTGAACACTGAAGCTTTCTTT.

The chain uses TRBV5-1 and TRBJ1-1, with a tentative D call TRBD1 (6 bases). CDR3 size: 16 residues. CDR1 SGHRS and CDR2 YFSETQ come from the germline V gene. Trimming stripped 0 bases from V and 5 bases from J, with 17 bases between. This CDR3 reads CASSLVGALTLTEAFF. CDR3 coding DNA: TGCGCCAGCAGCTTGGTGGGGGCCCTTACGCTGACTGAAGCTTTCTTT.

CDR3 loop: CASSSDRREEQYF. CDR3 in DNA: TGTGCCAGCAGTTCTGACAGGCGAGAGGAGCAGTACTTC. V and J are TRBV6-5 and TRBJ2-7, with a possible D match to TRBD1 (6 bases). The CDR3 length is 13 residues. Germline lookup yields CDR1 MNHEY and CDR2 SVGAGI. The germline V and J ends were trimmed by 4 bases and 7 bases, with 14 bases remaining between them.

This clone is medium-sized within its sample. The chain carries TRBV29-1 and TRBJ2-1, with 7 bases lining up with TRBD2. Germline assignment: CDR1 SQVTM and CDR2 ANQGSEA. The CDR3 sequence is 13 residues long. V gave up 3 bases and J gave up 5 bases; unmatched junction bases: 4. The CDR3 here is CSVDLAENNEQFF. The CDR3 nucleotides are TGCAGCGTTGATCTAGCGGAAAACAATGAGCAGTTCTTC.

This clone appeared once. This chain joins TRBV29-1 and TRBJ1-1; no clear D gene. Germline CDR1 and CDR2: SQVTM and ANQGSEA. Trimming stripped 7 bases from V and 0 bases from J, with 15 bases between. The CDR3 covers 14 residues. CDR3 DNA sequence: TGCAGCGCCAGACCCTCTAGGATGAACACTGAAGCTTTCTTT. Its translation: CSARPSRMNTEAFF.

This clone was recorded once. The rearrangement joins TRBV12-5 to TRBJ2-5; D might be TRBD1 (5 bases). Near its end, the DNA agrees better with TRBJ2-7, so the J call may be wrong. This CDR3 is 16 amino acids long. Germline lookup yields CDR1 LGHNT and CDR2 FRNRAP. CDR3 bases: TGTGCTAGTGGCCCAGAACGGCAGGGTACCTCCTACGAGCAGTACTTC. Residues: CASGPERQGTSYEQYF.